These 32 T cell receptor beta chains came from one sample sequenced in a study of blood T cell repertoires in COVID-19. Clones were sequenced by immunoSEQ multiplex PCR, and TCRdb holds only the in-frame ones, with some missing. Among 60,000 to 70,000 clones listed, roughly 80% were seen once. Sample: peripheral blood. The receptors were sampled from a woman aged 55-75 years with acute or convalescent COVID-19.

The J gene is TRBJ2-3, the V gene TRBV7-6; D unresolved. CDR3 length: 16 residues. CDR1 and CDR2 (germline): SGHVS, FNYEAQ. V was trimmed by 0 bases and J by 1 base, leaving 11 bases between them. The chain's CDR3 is CASSLAAERRTDTQYF. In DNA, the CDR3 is TGTGCCAGCAGCTTAGCGGCGGAGCGCCGCACAGATACGCAGTATTTT.

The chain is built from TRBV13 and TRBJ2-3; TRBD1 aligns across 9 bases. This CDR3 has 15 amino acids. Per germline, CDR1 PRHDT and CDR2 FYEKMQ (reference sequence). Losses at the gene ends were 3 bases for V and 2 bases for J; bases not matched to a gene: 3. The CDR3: CASSLRDRATDTQYF. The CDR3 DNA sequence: TGTGCCAGCAGCTTGAGGGACAGGGCCACAGATACGCAGTATTTT. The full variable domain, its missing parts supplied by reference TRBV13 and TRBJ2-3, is AAGVIQSPRHLIKEKRETATLKCYPIPRHDTVYWYQQGPGQDPQFLISFYEKMQSDKGSIPDRFSAQQFSDYHSELNMSSLELGDSALYFCASSLRDRATDTQYFGPGTRLTVL.

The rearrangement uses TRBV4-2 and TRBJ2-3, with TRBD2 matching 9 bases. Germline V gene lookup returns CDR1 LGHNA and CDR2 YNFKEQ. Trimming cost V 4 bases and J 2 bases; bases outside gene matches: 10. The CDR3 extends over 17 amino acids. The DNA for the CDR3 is TGTGCCAGCAGCCTCAGACGACTAGCGGTAACCACAGATACGCAGTATTTT. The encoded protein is CASSLRRLAVTTDTQYF.

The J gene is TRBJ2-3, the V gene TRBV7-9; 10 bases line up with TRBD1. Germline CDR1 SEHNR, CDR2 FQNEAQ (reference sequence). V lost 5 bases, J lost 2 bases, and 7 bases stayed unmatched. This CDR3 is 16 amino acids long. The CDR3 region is CASSNLGTGVTDTQYF. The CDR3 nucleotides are TGTGCCAGCAGCAACCTAGGGACAGGGGTCACAGATACGCAGTATTTT.

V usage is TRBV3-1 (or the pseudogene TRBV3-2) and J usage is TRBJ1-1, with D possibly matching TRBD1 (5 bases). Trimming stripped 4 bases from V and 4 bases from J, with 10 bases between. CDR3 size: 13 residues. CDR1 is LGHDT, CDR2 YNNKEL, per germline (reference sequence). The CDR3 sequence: CASSPGGITEAFF. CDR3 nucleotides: TGTGCCAGCAGCCCTGGGGGGATCACTGAAGCTTTCTTT.

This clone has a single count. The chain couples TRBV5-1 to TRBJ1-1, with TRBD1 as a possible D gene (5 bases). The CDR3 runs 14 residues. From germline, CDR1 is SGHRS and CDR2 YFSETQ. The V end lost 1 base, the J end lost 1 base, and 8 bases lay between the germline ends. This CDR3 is CASSLSGANTEAFF. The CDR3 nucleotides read TGCGCCAGCAGCTTGTCTGGGGCGAACACTGAAGCTTTCTTT. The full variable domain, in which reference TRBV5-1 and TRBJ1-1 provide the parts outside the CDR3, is KAGVTQTPRYLIKTRGQQVTLSCSPISGHRSVSWYQQTPGQGLQFLFEYFSETQRNKGNFPGRFSGRQFSNSRSEMNVSTLELGDSALYLCASSLSGANTEAFFGQGTRLTVV.

The CDR3: CASSPLAGGPRATDTQYF. The CDR3 DNA reads as TGTGCCAGCAGTCCACTAGCGGGGGGGCCGAGGGCCACAGATACGCAGTATTTT. This chain uses TRBV2 with TRBJ2-3; 13 bases map to TRBD2. The CDR3 loop spans 18 amino acids. The V segment lost 5 bases and the J segment 2 bases; nucleotides outside the gene matches: 10. Germline V gene lookup returns CDR1 SNHLY and CDR2 FYNNEI.

The CDR3 loop reads CASRPRHTGTGGNTEAFF. The CDR3 DNA sequence: TGTGCCAGTAGACCCCGACATACAGGGACAGGGGGAAACACTGAAGCTTTCTTT. The chain uses TRBV19 and TRBJ1-1; 11 bases are shared with TRBD1. Germline V gene data show CDR1 as LNHDA and CDR2 as SQIVND (reference sequence). Trimming removed 6 bases from V and 2 bases from J; junction bases left unmatched: 14. The CDR3 runs to 18 residues.

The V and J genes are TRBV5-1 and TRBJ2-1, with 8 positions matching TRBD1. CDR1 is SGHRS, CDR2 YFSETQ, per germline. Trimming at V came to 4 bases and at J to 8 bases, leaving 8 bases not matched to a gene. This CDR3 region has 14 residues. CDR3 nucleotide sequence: TGCGCCAGCAGCCCCGGACAGGGACGGGATGAGCAGTTCTTC. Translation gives CASSPGQGRDEQFF. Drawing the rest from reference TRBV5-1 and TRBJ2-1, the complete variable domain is KAGVTQTPRYLIKTRGQQVTLSCSPISGHRSVSWYQQTPGQGLQFLFEYFSETQRNKGNFPGRFSGRQFSNSRSEMNVSTLELGDSALYLCASSPGQGRDEQFFGPGTRLTVL.

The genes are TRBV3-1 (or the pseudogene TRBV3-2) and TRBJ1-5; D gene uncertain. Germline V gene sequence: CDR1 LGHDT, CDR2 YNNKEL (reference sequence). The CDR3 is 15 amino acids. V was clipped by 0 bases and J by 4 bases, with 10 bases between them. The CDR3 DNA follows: TGTGCCAGCAGCCAAGATTTACAGACAAATCAGCCCCAGCATTTT. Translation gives CASSQDLQTNQPQHF.

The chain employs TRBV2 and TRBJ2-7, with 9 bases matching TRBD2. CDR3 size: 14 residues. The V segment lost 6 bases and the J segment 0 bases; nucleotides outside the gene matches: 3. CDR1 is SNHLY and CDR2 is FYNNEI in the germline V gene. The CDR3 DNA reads TGTGCCAGCAGAAGCGGGGGGAACTCCTACGAGCAGTACTTC. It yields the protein CASRSGGNSYEQYF.

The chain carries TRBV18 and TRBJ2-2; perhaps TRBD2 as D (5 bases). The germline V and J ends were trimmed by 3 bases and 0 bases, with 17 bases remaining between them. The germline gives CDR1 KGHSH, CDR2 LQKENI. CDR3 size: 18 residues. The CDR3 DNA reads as TGTGCCAGCTCACCTTACGGTGGCGGACTCGCGAACACCGGGGAGCTGTTTTTT. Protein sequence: CASSPYGGGLANTGELFF.

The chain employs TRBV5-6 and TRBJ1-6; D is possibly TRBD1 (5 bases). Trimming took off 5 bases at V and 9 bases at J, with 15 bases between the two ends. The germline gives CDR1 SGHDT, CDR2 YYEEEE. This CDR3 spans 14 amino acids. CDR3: CASSLGGVGSPLHF. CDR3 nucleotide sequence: TGTGCCAGCAGTCTAGGAGGGGTTGGTTCACCCCTCCACTTT.

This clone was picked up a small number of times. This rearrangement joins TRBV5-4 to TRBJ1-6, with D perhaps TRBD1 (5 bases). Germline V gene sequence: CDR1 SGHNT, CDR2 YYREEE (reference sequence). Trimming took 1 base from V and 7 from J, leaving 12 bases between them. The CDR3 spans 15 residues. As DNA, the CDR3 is TGTGCCAGCAGCTTGTACGGGGAGGGGAATTCACCCCTCCACTTT. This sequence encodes CASSLYGEGNSPLHF.

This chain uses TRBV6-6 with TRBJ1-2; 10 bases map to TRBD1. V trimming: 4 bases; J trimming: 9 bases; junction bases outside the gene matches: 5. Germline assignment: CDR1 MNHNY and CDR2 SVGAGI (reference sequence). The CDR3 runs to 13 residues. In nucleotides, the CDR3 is TGTGCCAGCAGTTCCCGGACAGGGGGAAGCTACACCTTC. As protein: CASSSRTGGSYTF.

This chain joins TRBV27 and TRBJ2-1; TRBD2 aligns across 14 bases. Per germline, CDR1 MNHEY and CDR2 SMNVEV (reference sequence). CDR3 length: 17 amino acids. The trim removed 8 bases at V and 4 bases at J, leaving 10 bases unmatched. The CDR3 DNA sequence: TGTGCCAGCCGGCCGGGACTAGCGGGGGATGCTTACAATGAGCAGTTCTTC. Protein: CASRPGLAGDAYNEQFF.

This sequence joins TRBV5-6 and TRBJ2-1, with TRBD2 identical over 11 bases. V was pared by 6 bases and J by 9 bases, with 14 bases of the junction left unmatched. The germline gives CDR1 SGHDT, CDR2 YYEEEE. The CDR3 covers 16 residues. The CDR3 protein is CASIPAGSGGAAEQFF. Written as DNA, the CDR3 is TGTGCCAGCATCCCCGCGGGTAGCGGGGGGGCAGCTGAGCAGTTCTTC.

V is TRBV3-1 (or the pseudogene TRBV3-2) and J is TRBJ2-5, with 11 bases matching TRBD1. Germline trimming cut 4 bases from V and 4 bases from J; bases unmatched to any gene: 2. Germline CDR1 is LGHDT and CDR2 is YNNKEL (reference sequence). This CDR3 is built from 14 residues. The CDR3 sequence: CASSLGQGVETQYF. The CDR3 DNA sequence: TGTGCCAGCAGCCTGGGACAGGGGGTAGAGACCCAGTACTTC.

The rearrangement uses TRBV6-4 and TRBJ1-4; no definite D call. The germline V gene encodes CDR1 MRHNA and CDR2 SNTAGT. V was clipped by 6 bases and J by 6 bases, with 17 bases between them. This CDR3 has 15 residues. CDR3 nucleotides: TGTGCCAGCAGCCCCCCTGGCACAGCTTATGAAAAACTGTTTTTT. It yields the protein CASSPPGTAYEKLFF.

DNA for the CDR3: TGTGCCAGCAGTGACGGACAGGGCGAAGCTTTCTTT. Amino acids: CASSDGQGEAFF. The chain recombines TRBV25-1 with TRBJ1-1; 8 bases map to TRBD1. V shed 3 bases, J shed 8 bases, and the junction held 2 bases outside the gene matches. This CDR3 is 12 amino acids long. Germline CDR1 MGHDK, CDR2 SYGVNS. Supplemented by reference TRBV25-1 and TRBJ1-1, the full variable domain reads EADIYQTPRYLVIGTGKKITLECSQTMGHDKMYWYQQDPGMELHLIHYSYGVNSTEKGDLSSESTVSRIRTEHFPLTLESARPSHTSQYLCASSDGQGEAFFGQGTRLTVV.

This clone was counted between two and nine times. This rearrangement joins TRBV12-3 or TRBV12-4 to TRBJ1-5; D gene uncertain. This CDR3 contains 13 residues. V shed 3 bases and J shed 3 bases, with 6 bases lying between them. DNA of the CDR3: TGTGCCAGCAGTTTTGGCTTCAATCAGCCCCAGCATTTT. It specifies CASSFGFNQPQHF.

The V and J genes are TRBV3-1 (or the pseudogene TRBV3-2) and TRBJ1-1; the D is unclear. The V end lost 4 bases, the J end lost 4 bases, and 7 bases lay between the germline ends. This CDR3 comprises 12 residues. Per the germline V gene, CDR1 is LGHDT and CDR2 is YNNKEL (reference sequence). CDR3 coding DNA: TGTGCCAGCAGCCCTGCGGGCACTGAAGCTTTCTTT. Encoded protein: CASSPAGTEAFF.

CDR3 nucleotides: TGCGCCAGCAGCAATCTACAGGGCCAGGCTTACGAGCAGTACTTC. It is translated as CASSNLQGQAYEQYF. J is TRBJ2-7 and V is TRBV5-1; tentative D call: TRBD1 (6 bases). CDR3 length: 15 amino acids. V was cut by 4 bases and J by 4 bases, with 18 bases left in between. CDR1 is SGHRS and CDR2 is YFSETQ in the germline V gene.

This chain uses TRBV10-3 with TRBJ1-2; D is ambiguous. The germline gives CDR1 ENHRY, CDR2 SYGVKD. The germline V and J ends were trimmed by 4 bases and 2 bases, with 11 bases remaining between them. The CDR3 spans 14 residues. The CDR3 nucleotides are TGTGCCATCAGTGGAGGGCCCGGAAACTATGGCTACACCTTC. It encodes CAISGGPGNYGYTF.

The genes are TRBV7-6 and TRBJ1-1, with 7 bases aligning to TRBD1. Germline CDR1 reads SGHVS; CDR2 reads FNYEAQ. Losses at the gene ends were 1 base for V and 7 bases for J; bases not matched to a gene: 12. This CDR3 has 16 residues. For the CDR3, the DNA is TGTGCCAGCAGCTTAGAGCCCAGCAGGGGGGTGAATGAAGCTTTCTTT. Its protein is CASSLEPSRGVNEAFF.

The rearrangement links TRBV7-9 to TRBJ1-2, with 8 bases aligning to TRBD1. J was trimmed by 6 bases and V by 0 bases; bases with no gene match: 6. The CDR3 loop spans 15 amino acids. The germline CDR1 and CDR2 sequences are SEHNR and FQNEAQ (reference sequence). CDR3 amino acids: CASSLAMDRAHGYTF. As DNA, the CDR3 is TGTGCCAGCAGCTTAGCAATGGACAGGGCCCATGGCTACACCTTC. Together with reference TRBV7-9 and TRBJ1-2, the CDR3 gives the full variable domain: DTGVSQNPRHKITKRGQNVTFRCDPISEHNRLYWYRQTLGQGPEFLTYFQNEAQLEKSRLLSDRFSAERPKGSFSTLEIQRTEQGDSAMYLCASSLAMDRAHGYTFGSGTRLTVV.

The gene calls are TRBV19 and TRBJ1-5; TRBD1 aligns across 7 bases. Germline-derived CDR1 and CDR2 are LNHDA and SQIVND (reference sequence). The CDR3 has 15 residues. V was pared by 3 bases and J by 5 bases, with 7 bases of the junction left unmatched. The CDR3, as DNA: TGTGCCAGTAGTATTTCCCGGGACAGCCATCAGCCCCAGCATTTT. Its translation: CASSISRDSHQPQHF.

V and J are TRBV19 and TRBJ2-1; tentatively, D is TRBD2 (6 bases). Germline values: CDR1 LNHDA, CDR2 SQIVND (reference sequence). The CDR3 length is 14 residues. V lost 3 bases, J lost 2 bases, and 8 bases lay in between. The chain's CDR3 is CASSISGPYNEQFF. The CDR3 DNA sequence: TGTGCCAGTAGTATCAGCGGGCCCTACAATGAGCAGTTCTTC. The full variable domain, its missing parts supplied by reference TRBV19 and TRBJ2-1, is DGGITQSPKYLFRKEGQNVTLSCEQNLNHDAMYWYRQDPGQGLRLIYYSQIVNDFQKGDIAEGYSVSREKKESFPLTVTSAQKNPTAFYLCASSISGPYNEQFFGPGTRLTVL.

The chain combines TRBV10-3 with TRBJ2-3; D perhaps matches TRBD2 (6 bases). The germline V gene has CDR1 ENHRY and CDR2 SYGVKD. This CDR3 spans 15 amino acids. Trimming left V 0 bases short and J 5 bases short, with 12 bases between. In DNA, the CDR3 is TGTGCCATCAGTGAGTCGGCGGGGTATCGAGATACGCAGTATTTT. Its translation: CAISESAGYRDTQYF.

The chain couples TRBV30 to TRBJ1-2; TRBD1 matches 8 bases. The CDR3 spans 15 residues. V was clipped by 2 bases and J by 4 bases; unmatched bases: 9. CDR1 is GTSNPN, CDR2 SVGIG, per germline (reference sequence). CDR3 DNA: TGTGCCTGGAGTACCTTAGGACAGGGAAGCTATGGCTACACCTTC. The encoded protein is CAWSTLGQGSYGYTF.

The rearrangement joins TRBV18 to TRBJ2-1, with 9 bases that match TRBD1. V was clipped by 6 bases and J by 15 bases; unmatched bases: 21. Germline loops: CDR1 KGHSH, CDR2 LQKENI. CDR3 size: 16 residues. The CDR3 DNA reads TGTGCCAGCTCCTCCCCCCGGGACAGGGTCAACTCGCGTCCGTTCTTC. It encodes CASSSPRDRVNSRPFF.

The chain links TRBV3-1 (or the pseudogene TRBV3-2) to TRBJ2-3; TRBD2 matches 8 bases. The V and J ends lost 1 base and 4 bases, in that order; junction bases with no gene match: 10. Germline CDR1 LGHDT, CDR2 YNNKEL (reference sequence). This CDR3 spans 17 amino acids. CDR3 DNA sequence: TGTGCCAGCAGCCAAGGTTGGGGCGGGGGGCCGGCAGATACGCAGTATTTT. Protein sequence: CASSQGWGGGPADTQYF.